What follows describes a single T cell receptor beta chain. Its antigen is unknown. No qualities accompany the bases; no much larger clone lies one base away. This entry belongs to a study of cytomegalovirus exposure and HLA in healthy donors (dated by TCRdb to about 2017). About the study as a whole: According to an earlier analysis of several hundred of the donors, some 180 million T cells yielded 90 million to 130 million unique TCR beta sequences and approximately 300 Gb of sequence data. An early release covering roughly 580 HLA-typed donors comprised about 300 gigabases of sequencing data and roughly 85 million unique TCR sequences. Among the roughly 410 genotyped donors, approximately 76% belonged to the genetic ancestry cluster associated with self-reported Caucasian donors. The aim of the study was to test whether cataloging public T cell receptors could identify signatures of past pathogen exposure. The study used immunosequencing to profile the T cell repertoires of several hundred subjects and linked those repertoires to cytomegalovirus serostatus. Along with the approximately 700-subject first cohort, a separate validation cohort of around 110 different subjects was used. High-throughput TCR immunosequencing, statistical association of individual TCRs with disease status, and machine learning were combined to predict cytomegalovirus infection status. In a later analysis, previously published TCR beta repertoires from 500 to 750 donors were re-analyzed and high-resolution HLA genotyping was added so that TCR occurrence patterns could be studied. In the later analysis, no new phenotypic data were used to find candidate immune exposures; instead, reliance was placed on TCR beta sequences and their occurrence across donors. An earlier analysis of 587 of the donors used high-throughput TCR beta sequencing to judge whether each TCR beta V gene segment behaved as functional or pseudogenic. Donor age, sex, ethnicity and CMV serostatus were collected together with the repertoire data. In a later genetic analysis, genome-wide SNP genotypes for 398 of the 666 donors were used, and that subset was treated as a discovery cohort. Every discovery cohort repertoire had been produced on one sequencing platform. HLA typing included class I and class II loci at four-digit resolution. The number of typed donors differed by locus: about 620-640 for A, B, C, DRB1 and DQB1; approximately 540 for DQA1; 600 to 610 for DPA1; and some 470 for DPB1. Four or five DR-DQ haplotypes were treated as single units for association and clustering because of strong linkage in the cohort. Across approximately 420 genotyped donors of the cohort, an average of roughly 250,000 unique TCR beta nucleotide sequences per donor were sequenced, and roughly 18% of those sequences were non-productive. Study-wide conclusions, independent of this receptor: Linkage disequilibrium might explain the correlated functional status among segregating V segments, but an unknown experimental factor could not be excluded. Most CMV-associated TCR beta chains appeared to be HLA-restricted in a later analysis, and the HLA associations seemed to be driven largely by CMV exposure. Immune exposure information for the cohort was limited to CMV serostatus. The presence/absence analyses assumed that sequencing depth was roughly uniform across donors, and that assumption may not be true. A group of highly shared sequence variants was considered likely to be a technical artifact of the sequencing pipeline. A further reported finding was that TCR beta sequences accurately predicted the HLA-A and HLA-B alleles for most subjects in the first cohort. It was suggested by the authors that the approach could potentially be generalized to other disease states and immunological phenotypes. The study gave a list of some 150 TCR beta chains associated with cytomegalovirus. Specific HLA alleles were associated with 15,000 to 20,000 TCR beta sequences at a false discovery rate of 0.05 in a later analysis. In an earlier analysis of about 550 of the donors, most TCR beta V segments were observed in productive rearrangements about 90% or about 30% of the time, broadly matching IMGT annotations. Compared with equally common non-associated chains, HLA-associated TCR beta chains in a later analysis were more clonally expanded and had lower generation probabilities. A later analysis reported that several top co-occurrence clusters appeared linked to parvovirus B19, influenza, CMV and Epstein-Barr virus. A later analysis found that TCR association rates varied across HLA loci, with DRB1 alleles showing the most associated TCRs and HLA-C alleles the fewest. In vitro tests confirmed that a few of the cytomegalovirus-associated TCR beta chains recognize cytomegalovirus antigens. Because counts were too low, more than 15 rarely observed V segments, including chromosome 9 orphons, were excluded from the earlier analysis of 587 of the donors. An association between a missense DCLRE1C variant and V-gene and J-gene trimming of TCR beta chains was found in a later genetic analysis and replicated in an independent cohort. In a later genetic analysis, fewer N-insertions in productive TCRs were reported among donors in an Asian-associated ancestry cluster than the roughly 710-donor mean. When HLA alleles, especially DR and DQ, strongly co-occurred, attributing TCR associations to individual alleles was difficult. Most TCR sequences were observed very rarely across donors, whereas some public TCRs were present in many individuals. In both the original and validation cohorts, the classifier was reported to diagnose cytomegalovirus status with high specificity and sensitivity. HLA typing was unavailable for some donors at each locus, so association tests used only the typed subset. The cohort was sequenced for TCR beta chains only, and without alpha or paired-chain data the features that could be detected were limited.

In total, approximately 700 healthy bone marrow donors made up the cohort. At the time of sampling, every cohort member was nominally healthy, though immune exposures that went unrecorded were likely present. The donor was CMV seropositive and belonged to the group of 250 to 300 seropositive cohort members. Each donor provided a peripheral blood sample, and peripheral blood mononuclear cells were used for TCR beta sequencing. Genomic DNA extraction from the blood cell samples was performed with the Qiagen DNeasy Blood Extraction Kit. The receptor library was made with the immunoSEQ multiplex PCR assay. For the multiplex PCR, a mixture combining 60 forward primers for TCR Vbeta segments and 13 reverse primers for TCR Jbeta segments was used. The CDR3 region of rearranged TCR beta genes was amplified from genomic DNA with a multiplex PCR assay. The amplified TCR beta libraries were sequenced on the Illumina HiSeq System as 87-base-pair reads. Regarding the original processing steps: In a later analysis, 70 million to 95 million unique TCR beta chains were counted across the 650 to 750 repertoires, and some 10 million of these chains were shared by at least two donors. To remove PCR and sequencing errors, raw reads were error-corrected and collapsed into unique sequences using a nearest-neighbor algorithm that merged closely related sequences. To assign V, D and J gene segments, CDR3 sequences were aligned to IMGT reference sequences. For a sequence to be retained, at least a six-nucleotide match to both a V gene segment and a J gene segment was required. Rearrangements were called productive when the CDR3 lacked stop codons and stayed in frame with V and J; all others were non-productive. Following IMGT convention, CDR3 was defined as the stretch from the second conserved V-encoded cysteine to the conserved J-encoded phenylalanine. The earlier analysis of around 640 of the donors excluded sequences that lacked an unambiguous match to a single V gene segment. An earlier analysis of approximately 590 of the donors classified V segments as functional when productive rearrangements were above 56.7% and as segregating when the standard deviation between donors was above 5%. A statistical classification framework was built for diagnosing cytomegalovirus status from the catalog of TCR beta chain sequences. In a later analysis, V and J genes were assigned by comparing TCR nucleotide sequences against IMGT/GENE-DB human TR gene sequences. The TCRdist pipeline was used in a later analysis to assign CDR3 sequences and most-parsimonious VDJ recombination scenarios. In a later analysis, each TCR beta chain was defined by its CDR3 amino acid sequence together with its V-gene family, and reads lacking a unique V-gene family were excluded. As a way to deal with suspected cross-contamination and a sequencing artifact, a later analysis dropped hundreds of nucleotide sequences that were highly shared and had low generation probability. In a later analysis, a clonal expansion index was calculated for each public chain from normalized within-repertoire ranks of inferred template counts. A later analysis computed generation probabilities with a VDJ recombination model fitted to out-of-frame rearrangements, and checked the results against IGoR. In a later analysis, TCR-TCR, TCR-HLA and TCR-CMV co-occurrence was scored with hypergeometric tests, and a repertoire-size bias correction was applied to TCR pairs. In a later analysis, false discovery rates were estimated by permuting HLA or CMV assignments 20 times. In a later analysis, co-occurring TCRs were grouped using DBSCAN, and TCRdist sequence similarity was added for clustering within HLA-allele-positive subsets. Co-occurrence clustering excluded repertoires with fewer than 30,000 or more than 120,000 public chains, plus five with anomalous nucleotide sharing. The table comes from immuneACCESS by way of TCRdb, which keeps in-frame sequences with V and J called. Part of the clones is missing from these tables; in studies checked, under half for an unresolved V gene and the rest for unknown reasons. The D gene and trimming were derived from the DNA, and the V and J assignments and clone size from that table. The sample table lists fewer than 30,000 clones, 50% to 75% of them with a count of one. The ten largest clones add up to around 43% of the sample.

Sequenced input: PBMCs. The receptor comes from a male donor in good health and CMV-seropositive.

The CDR3: CASSLLAGGTGELFF. The nucleotide sequence is TGTGCCAGCAGTTTATTAGCGGGAGGCACCGGGGAGCTGTTTTTT. The receptor chain draws on TRBV27 and TRBJ2-2; TRBD2 lines up with 10 middle nucleotides. CDR1 is given as MNHEY and CDR2 as SMNVEV, both from the germline V gene (reference sequence). The CDR3 goes from the cysteine to the phenylalanine over 15 residues. The sequence is cut down to CDR3 DNA, 45 bases in frame from base 1. Here V drops 1 base and J drops 4 bases, and the junction holds 0 bases not matched to any gene.